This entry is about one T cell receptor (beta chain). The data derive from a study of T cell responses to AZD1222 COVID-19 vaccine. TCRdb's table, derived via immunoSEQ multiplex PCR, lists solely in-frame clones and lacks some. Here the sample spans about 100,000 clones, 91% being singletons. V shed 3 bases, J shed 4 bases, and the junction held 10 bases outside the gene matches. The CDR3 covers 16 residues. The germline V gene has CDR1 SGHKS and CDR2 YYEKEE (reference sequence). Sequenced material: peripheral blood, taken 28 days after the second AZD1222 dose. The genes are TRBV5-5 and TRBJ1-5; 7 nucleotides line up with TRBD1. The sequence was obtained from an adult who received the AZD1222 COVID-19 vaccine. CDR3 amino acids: CASSSIWTGRNQPQHF. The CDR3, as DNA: TGTGCCAGCAGCTCGATCTGGACAGGCCGGAATCAGCCCCAGCATTTT.